This TCR beta chain was identified during a study of response to subunit inactivated influenza vaccine. The study's findings and limits: The authors proposed limited new T cell recruitment per seasonal influenza vaccination.

Germline-derived CDR1 and CDR2 are MNHNS and SASEGT. This CDR3 has 16 amino acids. The V end was cut by 5 bases, the J end by 0 bases, with 14 bases between. Comment on this clonotype: What it recognizes is unknown.

MiXCR, applied by TCRdb to the RT-PCR reads, yields one record per CDR3 protein. The table includes under 800,000 distinct CDR3 sequences, about 14% detected once. This TCR was recovered from a man over 45 who received an inactivated influenza vaccine. V and J are TRBV6-1 and TRBJ2-1; possible D gene TRBD2, 6 bases. The source material was PBMCs from blood, sampled 14 to 15 days before vaccination. The CDR3 spells CASSLMDGSSYNEQFF. CDR3 DNA: TGTGCCAGCAGTCTAATGGACGGGAGCTCCTACAATGAGCAGTTCTTC.